This T cell receptor (beta chain) is drawn from a study of regulatory T cells in long-lasting Graves disease. The study's findings and limits: Persistent disease preferred TRBV28, TRBJ1-2 and TRBJ2-5. Persistent cases of Graves' showed reduced TCR diversity relative to newly diagnosed patients. Among the persistent patients, 2,500 to 3,000 public clonotypes were shared, more than the 950 to 1,000 shared among new patients.

Time point in this sample: persistent/refractory GD, antithyroid drugs over 5 years with positive TRAb. After RNA was extracted from PBMCs, the TCR library was made from it. Arm-PCR of CDR3 regions and iRepertoire HTBI primers were used to build TCR beta libraries. How the authors handled the data: The identification of roughly 62 TRBV and roughly 15 TRBJ segments was made across samples. TCRdb fed the multiplex PCR reads into MiXCR, producing one record per CDR3 protein. These V and J calls derive from TCRdb rather than the authors' analysis. This repertoire shows 350,000 to 500,000 distinct CDR3 sequences, 20% to 25% found once; its top ten account for 13% to 15%. This clonotype showed up many times. Its target is unknown. There are 16 residues in the CDR3. The junction had 5 bases not matched to a gene; V was cut back by 4 bases and J by 0 bases.

Sequencing was performed on peripheral blood mononuclear cells (PBMCs), taken when the disease was refractory, from a patient treated with antithyroid drugs. The source is a female donor with Graves disease. The V call is TRBV12-3 or TRBV12-4, the J call TRBJ1-1; TRBD1 agrees at 10 bases. CDR3 in DNA: TGTGCCAGCAGTTACCGGGACAGGGGTTTGAACACTGAAGCTTTCTTT. It yields the protein CASSYRDRGLNTEAFF.